The next 6 T cell receptor beta chains were all read from a single sample in a study of T-cell memory formation after mild COVID-19. Via MiXCR, TCRdb re-called the 5' RACE reads, giving one row per CDR3 protein. Of 550,000 to 700,000 distinct CDR3 sequences in the sample, roughly 17% are singletons; the top ten hold about 7.5%. Sample: PBMCs or a T cell subset sorted from them (not recorded which). The source is an adult woman who had mild COVID-19 (a few samples of this study predate the infection). Cell type and time point are not known.

This clonotype was recorded a few times. The rearrangement joins TRBV7-2 to TRBJ2-3; 10 nucleotides match TRBD2. The CDR3 has 17 residues. V was pared by 5 bases and J by 2 bases, with 10 bases of the junction left unmatched. The germline V gene has CDR1 SGHTA and CDR2 FQGNSA. CDR3 sequence: CASSPQTSGFNTDTQYF. CDR3 DNA sequence: TGTGCCAGCAGCCCACAGACTAGCGGGTTCAACACAGATACGCAGTATTTT.

This chain joins TRBV6-2 or TRBV6-3 and TRBJ2-1, with 10 positions matching TRBD2. This CDR3 contains 16 residues. The germline V gene has CDR1 MNHEY and CDR2 SVGEGT. The ends lost 0 bases at V and 4 bases at J; junction bases unmatched: 3. This CDR3 is CASSYSIAGGYNEQFF. Written as DNA, the CDR3 is TGTGCCAGCAGTTACTCGATAGCGGGAGGTTACAATGAGCAGTTCTTC.

This clonotype turned up a few times. The J gene is TRBJ2-3, the V gene TRBV3-1, with D possibly TRBD2 on 5 matching bases. The V and J ends lost 4 bases and 5 bases respectively, with 16 bases between them. CDR1 is LGHDT, CDR2 YNNKEL, per germline (reference sequence). This CDR3 is 15 amino acids long. The CDR3 reads CASSLTFAGGDTQYF. Written as DNA, the CDR3 is TGTGCCAGCAGCCTAACTTTTGCGGGCGGAGATACGCAGTATTTT.

This chain connects TRBV9 to TRBJ2-7, with 12 bases fitting TRBD1. The CDR3 spans 17 residues. Germline V gene sequence: CDR1 SGDLS, CDR2 YYNGEE. Germline trimming cut 3 bases from V and 4 bases from J; bases unmatched to any gene: 11. The CDR3 region has the DNA TGTGCCAGCAGCGAGAGTCCCCCGGGACAGGGGGCTTACGAGCAGTACTTC. Encoded protein: CASSESPPGQGAYEQYF.

This chain connects TRBV27 to TRBJ2-3; D perhaps matches TRBD1 (5 bases). The germline CDR1 and CDR2 sequences are MNHEY and SMNVEV (reference sequence). The CDR3 runs 14 residues. Trimming pared 2 bases from V and 9 bases from J, leaving 15 bases between. The CDR3, as DNA: TGTGCCAGCAGTTTAATAGGGGCAGACCGCACGCAGTATTTT. Its protein is CASSLIGADRTQYF.

The gene calls are TRBV5-1 and TRBJ1-5; unclear D gene. V lost 5 bases and J 1 base, leaving 13 bases between the germline ends. The length of the CDR3 is 15 residues. Germline V lookup: CDR1 SGHRS, CDR2 YFSETQ. The CDR3 sequence: CASRLSTGSNQPQHF. CDR3 DNA sequence: TGCGCCAGCAGATTGTCTACGGGGAGCAATCAGCCCCAGCATTTT.